This entry describes one TCR beta chain. The data are from a study of blood T cell repertoires in COVID-19. The protocol was immunoSEQ multiplex PCR, while the TCRdb copy is restricted to in-frame clones and leaves out a portion. Of 35,000 to 50,000 clones listed, approximately 85% are singletons. Trimming stripped 4 bases from V and 7 bases from J, with 18 bases between. The CDR3 is 14 amino acids. Germline V gene lookup returns CDR1 SGDLS and CDR2 YYNGEE. The chain has TRBV9 and TRBJ2-7; the D gene is possibly TRBD2 (5 bases). Material: peripheral blood. This receptor was taken from a human donor in a cohort sampled during active COVID-19. CDR3 loop: CASSPGPFPGEQYF. The CDR3 nucleotides are TGTGCCAGCAGCCCCGGGCCATTCCCGGGGGAGCAGTACTTC.